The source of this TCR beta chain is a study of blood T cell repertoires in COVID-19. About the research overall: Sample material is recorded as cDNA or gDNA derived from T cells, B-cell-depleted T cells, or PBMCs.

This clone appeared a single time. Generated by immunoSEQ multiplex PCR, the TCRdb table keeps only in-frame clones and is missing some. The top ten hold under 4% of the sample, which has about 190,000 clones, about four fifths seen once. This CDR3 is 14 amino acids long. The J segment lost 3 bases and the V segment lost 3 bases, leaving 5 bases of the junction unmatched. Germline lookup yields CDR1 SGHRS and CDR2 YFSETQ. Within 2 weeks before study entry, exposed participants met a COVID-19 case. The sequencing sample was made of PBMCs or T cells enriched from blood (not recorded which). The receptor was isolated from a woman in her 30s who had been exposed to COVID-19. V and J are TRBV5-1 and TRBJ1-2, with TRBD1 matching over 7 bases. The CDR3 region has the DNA TGCGCCAGCAGCTGGGACCAGGGGGACTATGGCTACACCTTC. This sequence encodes CASSWDQGDYGYTF. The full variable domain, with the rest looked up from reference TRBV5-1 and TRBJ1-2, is KAGVTQTPRYLIKTRGQQVTLSCSPISGHRSVSWYQQTPGQGLQFLFEYFSETQRNKGNFPGRFSGRQFSNSRSEMNVSTLELGDSALYLCASSWDQGDYGYTFGSGTRLTVV.